This T cell receptor beta chain originates from a study of T-cell reconstitution after alpha-beta-depleted transplantation in children listed by TCRdb under 2016. In terms of the full investigation: Using TCR repertoire profiling, the study followed T-cell immune reconstitution in a quantitative way in children after TCRalphabeta/CD19-depleted allogeneic hematopoietic cell transplantation.

This clonotype occurred many times. Its specific antigen is unknown. No qualities accompany the bases; no much larger clone lies one base away. Receptor amplification or capture employed PCR. The reads were generated on an Illumina HiSeq 2500. Molecular barcoding was employed in the preparation of TCR libraries, with unique molecular identifiers being used to normalize TCRbeta repertoire quantification. TCRdb reanalyzed the raw reads on its own, using fastp at Q25 for trimming and MiXCR for clone calling, and kept in-frame beta chains. Each CDR3 protein gets just one entry, which takes the most common genes and DNA from the rows behind it. This sample gives more than 550,000 distinct CDR3 sequences in total; roughly 10% of them show up just once. In total, the top ten clones hold 4% to 5% of the sample. V is trimmed back by 0 bases and J by 5 bases, and the junction contains 9 bases that no gene match accounts for. From the germline V gene, CDR1 is LGHNA and CDR2 is YSLEER. The CDR3 runs 17 amino acids, cysteine and phenylalanine included. Only the CDR3 portion is preserved as DNA: 51 bases, with reading frame beginning at the first base.

The clonotype comes from a human donor who donated a stem cell graft to a child with acute myeloid leukemia. Recombination connected TRBV4-3 to TRBJ2-1, and 8 junctional nucleotides match TRBD2. This specimen was PBMCs from the stem cell graft donor, taken from the stem cell graft. The DNA sequence follows: TGCGCCAGCAGCCAAGAGGGGACGGGAGGGGTTAACAATGAGCAGTTCTTC. Protein translation: CASSQEGTGGVNNEQFF.